This T cell receptor beta chain is drawn from a study of T cell clonotyping in hematopoietic cell transplantation. At the level of the study: Recipient samples before transplant were obtained post-cytoreduction.

Points on this clone: Its antigen is currently unknown.

The sample's time point: recipient sample about 28 days before transplant, after cytoreduction. Blood collection times were about day -28 and days 30, 100, 180 posttransplant. Study conclusions and caveats: Pathologically expanded recipient clonotypes increased progressively from day 30 to day 180 as diversity fell.

Trimming stripped 5 bases from V and 8 bases from J, with 24 bases between. Germline values: CDR1 SGHTA, CDR2 FQGNSA. CDR3 length: 17 residues. TCRdb's table, derived via immunoSEQ multiplex PCR, lists solely in-frame clones and lacks some. The sample includes about 43,000 clones, 85% of them seen just once. The chain uses TRBV7-2 and TRBJ2-2; no clear D. Sample: peripheral blood mononuclear cells, taken before stem cell transplant. This TCR came from a man in his 60s with acute myeloid leukemia. Some clones in this sample may be carry-over from other donors' samples. CDR3 bases: TGTGCCAGCAGCCTACTTTCGGCGGAACCCTCCTTGGGGGAGCTGTTTTTT. Translating it yields CASSLLSAEPSLGELFF.